This TCR beta chain was sequenced in a study of blood T cell repertoires in COVID-19. Study as a whole: COVID-19 samples collected from the United States, Italy and Spain covered acute and convalescent phases. PBMCs, B-cell-depleted T cells, or T cells provided the cDNA or gDNA that made up the material.

The germline gives CDR1 LGHDT, CDR2 YNNKEL (reference sequence). Trimming removed 2 bases at V and 4 bases at J, with 26 bases between. The CDR3 sequence is 19 residues long. Sequencing was performed with immunoSEQ multiplex PCR; in TCRdb, only in-frame clones are kept and a portion is missing. The table records 200,000 to 300,000 clones, about 85% of them present only once. The sample consisted of peripheral blood. This TCR came from a man aged 60-69 years with acute or convalescent COVID-19. The chain joins TRBV3-1 (or the pseudogene TRBV3-2) to TRBJ1-2; no definite D call. CDR3 residues: CASSQSKAARVRVRYGYTF. CDR3 DNA sequence: TGTGCCAGCAGCCAATCAAAGGCGGCGCGGGTGAGGGTTCGCTATGGCTACACCTTC.